This entry describes one TCR beta chain. Its antigen is unidentified. This record belongs to a study of cytomegalovirus exposure and HLA in healthy donors. About the research overall: Per a later analysis, the 666 first-cohort and 110 or so validation repertoires shared one platform. Overall study results and limits: Cytomegalovirus association was assigned to under 200 TCR beta chains.

Produced via immunoSEQ multiplex PCR; TCRdb's table is partial and in-frame only. The sample has hundreds of thousands of clones; approximately 84% are singletons. Deletions cut 1 base from V and 3 bases from J, with 11 bases between. CDR1 LGHNA and CDR2 YSLEER come from the germline V gene. The CDR3 contains 15 residues. What was sequenced was PBMCs. This chain uses TRBV4-3 with TRBJ2-3; TRBD2 might be the D (6 bases). The clonotype originates from a man between 18 and 29 years old in good health and CMV-seropositive. CDR3 loop: CASSQGTTITDTQYF. The CDR3 DNA follows: TGCGCCAGCAGCCAAGGGACTACCATTACAGATACGCAGTATTTT.